This TCR beta chain was recorded in a study of blood T cell repertoires in COVID-19. This CDR3 spans 14 amino acids. In germline, CDR1 is MNHNS, CDR2 SASEGT. V shed 1 base and J shed 5 bases, with 9 bases lying between them. Per the original data handling: Estimation of nucleated cell counts relied on the amplification of reference gene primers. Clones were sequenced by immunoSEQ multiplex PCR, and TCRdb holds only the in-frame ones, with some missing. The V and J calls and clone size come from that table; D and trimming were worked out from the DNA. The table shows about 240,000 clones, with approximately 80% occurring only once.

Sample: peripheral blood. This clonotype was obtained from a woman over 75 with acute or convalescent COVID-19. This chain links TRBV6-1 with TRBJ1-5; no clear D. DNA for the CDR3: TGTGCCAGCAGTGAAGTTAACAGAGATCAGCCCCAGCATTTT. Its translation is CASSEVNRDQPQHF.